The following is a T cell receptor (beta chain) sequence with its context. The data originate from a study of shared clonotypes between healthy human individuals. The data were produced by immunoSEQ multiplex PCR, yet TCRdb's version contains in-frame clones alone and is incomplete. The sample holds more than 1.2 million clones, 98% to 99% seen once. CDR1 and CDR2 (germline): GTSNPN, SVGIG (reference sequence). There are 11 residues in the CDR3. The V end was cut by 6 bases, the J end by 4 bases, with 9 bases between. Sequenced input: naive CD4+ T cells sorted from blood. Subset noted: CD45RA+ positively selected. The chain links TRBV30 to TRBJ1-1; D might be TRBD1 (6 bases). This sequence was found in a man aged 25 to 40 in good health. DNA of the CDR3: TGTGCCTGCAACAGGGTCACTGAAGCTTTCTTT. Translating gives CACNRVTEAFF.